This T cell receptor beta chain originates from a study of blood T cell repertoires in COVID-19. Method: immunoSEQ multiplex PCR; TCRdb's copy keeps in-frame clones and lacks some. Among roughly 50,000 clones listed, approximately 80% were seen once. V was pared by 5 bases and J by 1 base, with 6 bases of the junction left unmatched. Looked up from germline, CDR1 is MNHEY and CDR2 is SVGAGI. The CDR3 contains 15 residues. The rearrangement joins TRBV6-5 to TRBJ2-3; 7 bases fit TRBD1. The sequence was collected from a human donor with active or convalescent COVID-19. The donor label of this sample is uncertain. Sequencing was carried out using peripheral blood. The CDR3 DNA follows: TGTGCCAGCAGTACCTCAGGACAGGGCACAGATACGCAGTATTTT. It specifies CASSTSGQGTDTQYF.